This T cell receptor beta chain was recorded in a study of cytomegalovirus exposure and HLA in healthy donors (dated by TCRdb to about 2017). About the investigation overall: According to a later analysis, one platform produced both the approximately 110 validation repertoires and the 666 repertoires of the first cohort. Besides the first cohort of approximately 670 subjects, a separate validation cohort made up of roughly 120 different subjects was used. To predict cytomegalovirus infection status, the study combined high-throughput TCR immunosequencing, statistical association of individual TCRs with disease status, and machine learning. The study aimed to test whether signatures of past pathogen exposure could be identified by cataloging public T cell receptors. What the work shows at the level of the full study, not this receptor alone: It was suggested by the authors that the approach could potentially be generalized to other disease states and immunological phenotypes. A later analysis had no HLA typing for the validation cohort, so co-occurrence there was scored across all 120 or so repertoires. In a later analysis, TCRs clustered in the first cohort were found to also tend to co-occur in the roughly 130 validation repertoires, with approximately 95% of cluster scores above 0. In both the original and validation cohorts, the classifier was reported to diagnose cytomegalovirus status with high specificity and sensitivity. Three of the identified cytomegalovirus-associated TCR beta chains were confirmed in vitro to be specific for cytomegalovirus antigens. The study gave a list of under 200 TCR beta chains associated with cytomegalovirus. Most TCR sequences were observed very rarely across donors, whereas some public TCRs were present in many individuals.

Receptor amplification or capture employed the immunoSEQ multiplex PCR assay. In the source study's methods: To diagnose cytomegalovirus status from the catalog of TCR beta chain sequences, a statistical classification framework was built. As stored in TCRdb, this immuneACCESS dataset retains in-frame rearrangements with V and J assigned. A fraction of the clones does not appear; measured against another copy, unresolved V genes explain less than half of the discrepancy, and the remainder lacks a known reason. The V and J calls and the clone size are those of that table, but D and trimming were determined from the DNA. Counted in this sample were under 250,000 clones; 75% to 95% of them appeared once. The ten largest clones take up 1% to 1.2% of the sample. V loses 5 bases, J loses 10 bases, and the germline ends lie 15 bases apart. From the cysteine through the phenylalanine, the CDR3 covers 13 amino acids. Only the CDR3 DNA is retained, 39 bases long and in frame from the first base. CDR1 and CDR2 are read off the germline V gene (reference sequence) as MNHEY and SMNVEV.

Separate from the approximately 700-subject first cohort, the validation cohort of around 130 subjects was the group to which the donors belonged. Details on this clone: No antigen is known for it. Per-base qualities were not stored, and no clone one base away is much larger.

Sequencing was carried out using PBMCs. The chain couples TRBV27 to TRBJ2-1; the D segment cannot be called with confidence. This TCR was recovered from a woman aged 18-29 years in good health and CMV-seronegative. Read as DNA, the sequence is TGTGCCAGCAGTCCCCTGGGTAGCTGGGAGCAGTTCTTC. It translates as CASSPLGSWEQFF.